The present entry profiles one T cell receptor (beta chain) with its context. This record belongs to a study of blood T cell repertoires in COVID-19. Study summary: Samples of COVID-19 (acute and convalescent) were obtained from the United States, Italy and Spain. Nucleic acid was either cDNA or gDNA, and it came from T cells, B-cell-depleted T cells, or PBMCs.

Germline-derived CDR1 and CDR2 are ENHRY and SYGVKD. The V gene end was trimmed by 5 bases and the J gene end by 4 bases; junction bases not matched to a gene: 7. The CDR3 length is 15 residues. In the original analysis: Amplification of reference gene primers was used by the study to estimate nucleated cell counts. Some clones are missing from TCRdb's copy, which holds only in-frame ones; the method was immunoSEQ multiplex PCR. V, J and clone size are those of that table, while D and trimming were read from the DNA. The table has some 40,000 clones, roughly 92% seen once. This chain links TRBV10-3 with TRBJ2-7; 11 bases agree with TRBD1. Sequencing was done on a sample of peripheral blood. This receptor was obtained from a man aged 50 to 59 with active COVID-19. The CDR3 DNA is TGTGCCATCAGTTACACCGGGACAGGGGGGTACGAGCAGTACTTC. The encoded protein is CAISYTGTGGYEQYF.